This is a list of T cell receptor beta chains from one sample in a study of blood T cell repertoires in COVID-19. Assay used: immunoSEQ multiplex PCR; TCRdb lists only in-frame clones, some missing. The sample has 140,000 or so clones, 80% seen once. Sequencing used peripheral blood. The receptors originated from a woman aged 50 to 65 with acute or convalescent COVID-19. Both conserved end residues are part of each CDR3. A D gene is named only where the DNA matches it firmly. Part of the rows lack a size; the others show once, few, many or a class for expanded clones.

abundance,v_gene,j_gene,d_gene,CDR3aa,CDR3nt
.,TRBV24-1,TRBJ2-3,TRBD2,CATSEGLAGATDTQYF,TGTGCCACCAGTGAAGGACTAGCGGGAGCCACAGATACGCAGTATTTT
once,TRBV19,TRBJ2-1,TRBD1,CASSIAGTGGYNEQFF,TGTGCCAGTAGTATAGCCGGGACAGGGGGTTACAATGAGCAGTTCTTC
.,TRBV7-2,TRBJ1-1,.,CASSLGQANTEAFF,TGTGCCAGCAGCTTAGGACAGGCGAACACTGAAGCTTTCTTT
.,TRBV4-2,TRBJ2-1,TRBD2,CASSQGPSGEGEQFF,TGTGCCAGCAGCCAAGGGCCTAGCGGGGAGGGGGAGCAGTTCTTC
few,TRBV28,TRBJ2-2,.,CASRGALGELFF,TGTGCCAGTCGGGGGGCTCTCGGGGAGCTGTTTTTT
many,TRBV10-3,TRBJ2-7,TRBD1,CAISVPGQGYEQYF,TGTGCCATCAGTGTCCCGGGACAGGGGTACGAGCAGTACTTC
.,TRBV19,TRBJ1-1,TRBD1,CASIPTGADYLNTEAFF,TGTGCCAGTATTCCTACAGGGGCCGATTACCTCAACACTGAAGCTTTCTTT
.,TRBV19,TRBJ1-1,TRBD1,CASEDRGRDTEAFF,TGTGCCAGCGAGGACAGGGGGCGAGACACTGAAGCTTTCTTT
few,TRBV6-6,TRBJ2-7,.,CASGTVFYEQYF,TGTGCCAGCGGAACAGTCTTCTACGAGCAGTACTTC
.,TRBV19,TRBJ2-1,TRBD2,CASSTLGGGYNEQFF,TGTGCCAGTAGTACTCTCGGGGGGGGCTACAATGAGCAGTTCTTC
.,TRBV6-2/TRBV6-3,TRBJ2-1,TRBD2,CASSPPPAGGPHQFF,TGTGCCAGCAGTCCCCCACCAGCGGGGGGCCCCCACCAGTTCTTC
.,TRBV12-3/TRBV12-4,TRBJ1-1,.,CASTPEIYTEAFF,TGTGCCAGCACCCCGGAGATCTACACTGAAGCTTTCTTT
few,TRBV4-2,TRBJ1-6,TRBD1,CASSPDPGQGLYSPLHF,TGTGCCAGCAGCCCAGATCCGGGACAGGGCTTATATTCACCCCTCCACTTT
.,TRBV6-5,TRBJ2-7,TRBD1,CASSVGDSSYEQYF,TGTGCCAGCAGCGTGGGGGACAGCTCCTACGAGCAGTACTTC
.,TRBV19,TRBJ2-1,TRBD2,CASSIRLAGGGSYNEQFF,TGTGCCAGTAGTATACGCCTAGCGGGGGGTGGCTCCTACAATGAGCAGTTCTTC
.,TRBV28,TRBJ1-6,TRBD1,CASSPPPGTADYNSPLHF,TGTGCCAGCAGTCCGCCCCCCGGGACAGCAGACTATAATTCACCCCTCCACTTT
.,TRBV5-1,TRBJ2-3,TRBD1,CASNSGTGDLDTQYF,TGCGCCAGCAACTCCGGGACAGGCGACTTAGATACGCAGTATTTT
many,TRBV18,TRBJ2-7,TRBD2,CASSPPRGGPYEQYF,TGTGCCAGCTCACCACCGCGGGGGGGCCCCTACGAGCAGTACTTC
few,TRBV4-2,TRBJ2-5,.,CASSQVAGLRGRVETQYF,TGTGCCAGCAGCCAAGTGGCGGGACTTAGAGGGCGTGTCGAGACCCAGTACTTC
.,TRBV9,TRBJ2-7,TRBD2,CASSVSGGADPYEQYF,TGTGCCAGCAGCGTGAGCGGGGGCGCGGATCCGTACGAGCAGTACTTC
few,TRBV6-2/TRBV6-3,TRBJ2-3,TRBD1,CASSHRDSIYLSSTDTQYF,TGTGCCAGCAGTCATAGGGACAGCATCTATCTTTCTAGCACAGATACGCAGTATTTT
.,TRBV20-1,TRBJ1-6,.,CSASMGVGGSTLHF,TGCAGTGCTAGTATGGGGGTAGGGGGATCAACCCTCCACTTT
.,TRBV6-2/TRBV6-3,TRBJ1-5,.,CASSYRPRTNQPQHF,TGTGCCAGCAGTTACAGGCCCCGGACTAATCAGCCCCAGCATTTT
.,TRBV28,TRBJ2-4,.,CASSTLVVGNIQYF,TGTGCCAGCAGCACCTTAGTGGTTGGTAACATTCAGTACTTC
.,TRBV5-6,TRBJ1-4,.,CASRRNSTTNEKLFF,TGTGCCAGCAGACGAAACAGCACAACTAATGAAAAACTGTTTTTT
.,TRBV2,TRBJ2-7,.,CASWDNSYEQYF,TGTGCCAGCTGGGACAACTCCTACGAGCAGTACTTC
few,TRBV10-3,TRBJ1-1,TRBD1,CAITRQGGLEAFF,TGTGCCATCACTAGACAGGGGGGGTTGGAAGCTTTCTTT
.,TRBV9,TRBJ1-3,TRBD1,CASSPRQGGGLTIYF,TGTGCCAGCAGCCCCCGACAGGGGGGAGGGCTCACCATATATTTT
.,TRBV7-2,TRBJ1-5,TRBD1,CASRPTGAPNQPQHF,TGTGCCAGCAGGCCTACAGGGGCCCCCAATCAGCCCCAGCATTTT
.,TRBV7-8,TRBJ1-2,TRBD1,CASSYLDRDGYTF,TGTGCCAGCAGCTACCTTGACAGGGATGGCTACACCTTC
.,TRBV2,TRBJ2-7,TRBD2,CASSSYSSGGPYEQYF,TGTGCCAGCAGTTCCTATAGTAGCGGGGGGCCCTACGAGCAGTACTTC
few,TRBV5-5,TRBJ1-6,.,CASSFGTSSPLHF,TGTGCCAGCAGCTTCGGGACTTCTTCACCCCTCCACTTT
.,TRBV5-4,TRBJ2-4,TRBD1,CASSLGSGTGKNIQYF,TGTGCCAGCAGCTTGGGCTCCGGGACAGGCAAAAACATTCAGTACTTC
once,TRBV30,TRBJ2-2,TRBD2,CAWSVLAGGHRELFF,TGTGCCTGGAGTGTACTAGCGGGGGGCCACCGGGAGCTGTTTTTT
.,TRBV4-2,TRBJ1-5,.,CASSQDSPDYSNQPQHF,TGTGCCAGCAGCCAAGATAGCCCCGATTATAGCAATCAGCCCCAGCATTTT
.,TRBV9,TRBJ1-3,.,CASSVANTQAGNTIYF,TGTGCCAGCAGCGTAGCTAACACCCAGGCTGGAAACACCATATATTTT
.,TRBV6-6,TRBJ1-5,.,CASSYSTRGDNQPQHF,TGTGCCAGCAGTTACTCGACCAGGGGCGACAATCAGCCCCAGCATTTT
.,TRBV12-3/TRBV12-4,TRBJ2-3,.,CASRSGADTQYF,TGTGCCAGCAGGTCAGGCGCAGATACGCAGTATTTT
once,TRBV15,TRBJ1-2,.,CATSPGLDYGYTF,TGTGCCACCAGCCCTGGGCTTGACTATGGCTACACCTTC
.,TRBV4-3,TRBJ1-1,.,CASKQATENTEAFF,TGCGCCAGCAAACAAGCGACAGAAAACACTGAAGCTTTCTTT
.,TRBV7-3,TRBJ2-3,.,CASSPGRGLTDTQYF,TGTGCCAGCAGCCCCGGCCGGGGACTCACAGATACGCAGTATTTT
few,TRBV12-3/TRBV12-4,TRBJ1-4,.,CASSYREKLFF,TGTGCCAGCAGTTATCGTGAAAAACTGTTTTTT
.,TRBV6-1,TRBJ1-5,TRBD1,CASSDKLGTGPQPQHF,TGTGCCAGCAGTGATAAACTCGGGACAGGGCCGCAGCCCCAGCATTTT